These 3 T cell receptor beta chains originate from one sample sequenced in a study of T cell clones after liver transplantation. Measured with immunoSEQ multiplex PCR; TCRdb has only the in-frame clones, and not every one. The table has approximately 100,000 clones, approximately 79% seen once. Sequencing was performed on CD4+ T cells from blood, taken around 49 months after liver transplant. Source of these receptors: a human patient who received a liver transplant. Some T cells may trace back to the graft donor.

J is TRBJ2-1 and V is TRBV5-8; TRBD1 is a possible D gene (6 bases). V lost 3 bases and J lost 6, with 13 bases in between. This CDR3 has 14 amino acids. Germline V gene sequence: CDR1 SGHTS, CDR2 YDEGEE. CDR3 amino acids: CASSSSPRGNEQFF. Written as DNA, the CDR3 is TGTGCCAGCAGCTCCAGCCCCAGGGGCAATGAGCAGTTCTTC. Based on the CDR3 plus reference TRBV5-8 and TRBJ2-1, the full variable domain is EAGVTQSPTHLIKTRGQQATLRCSPISGHTSVYWYQQALGLGLQFLLWYDEGEERNRGNFPPRFSGRQFPNYSSELNVNALELEDSALYLCASSSSPRGNEQFFGPGTRLTVL.

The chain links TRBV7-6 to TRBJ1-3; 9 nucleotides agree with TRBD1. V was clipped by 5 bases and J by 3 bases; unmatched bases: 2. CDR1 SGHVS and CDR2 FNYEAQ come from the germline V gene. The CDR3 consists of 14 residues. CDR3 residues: CASSRTGDGNTIYF. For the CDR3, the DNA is TGTGCCAGCAGCAGGACAGGGGATGGAAACACCATATATTTT.

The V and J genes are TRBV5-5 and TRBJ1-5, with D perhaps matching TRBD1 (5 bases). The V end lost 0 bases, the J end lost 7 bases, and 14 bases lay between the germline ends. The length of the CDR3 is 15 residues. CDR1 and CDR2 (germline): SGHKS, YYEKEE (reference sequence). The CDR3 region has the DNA TGTGCCAGCAGCTTGGTGGGAGGGGAACGACAGCCCCAGCATTTT. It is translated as CASSLVGGERQPQHF.